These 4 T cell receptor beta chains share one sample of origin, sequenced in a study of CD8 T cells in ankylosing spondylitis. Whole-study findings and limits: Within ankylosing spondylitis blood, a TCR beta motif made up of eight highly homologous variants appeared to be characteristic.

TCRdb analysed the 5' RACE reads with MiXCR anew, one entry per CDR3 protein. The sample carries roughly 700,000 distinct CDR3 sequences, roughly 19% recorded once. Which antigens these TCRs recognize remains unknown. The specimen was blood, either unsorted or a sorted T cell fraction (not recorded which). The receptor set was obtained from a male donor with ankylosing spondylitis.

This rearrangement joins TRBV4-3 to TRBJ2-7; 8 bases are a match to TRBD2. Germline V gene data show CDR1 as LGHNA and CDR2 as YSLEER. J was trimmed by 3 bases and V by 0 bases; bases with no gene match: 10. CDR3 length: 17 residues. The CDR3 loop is CASSQDAGPTSGYEQYF. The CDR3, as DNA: TGCGCCAGCAGCCAAGACGCGGGACCCACTAGCGGCTACGAGCAGTACTTC.

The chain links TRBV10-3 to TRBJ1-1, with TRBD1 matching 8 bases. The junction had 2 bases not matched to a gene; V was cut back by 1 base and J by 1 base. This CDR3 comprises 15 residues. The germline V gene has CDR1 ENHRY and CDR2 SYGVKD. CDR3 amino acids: CAISELGTGNTEAFF. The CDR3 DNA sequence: TGTGCCATCAGTGAGTTGGGGACAGGGAACACTGAAGCTTTCTTT.

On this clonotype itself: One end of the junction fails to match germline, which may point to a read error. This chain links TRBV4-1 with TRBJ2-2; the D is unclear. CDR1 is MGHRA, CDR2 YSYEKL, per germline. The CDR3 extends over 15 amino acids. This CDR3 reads CARSQDGLRSGELFF. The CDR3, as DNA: TGCGCCAGGAGCCAAGATGGCTTGAGGTCCGGGGAGCTGTTTTTT.

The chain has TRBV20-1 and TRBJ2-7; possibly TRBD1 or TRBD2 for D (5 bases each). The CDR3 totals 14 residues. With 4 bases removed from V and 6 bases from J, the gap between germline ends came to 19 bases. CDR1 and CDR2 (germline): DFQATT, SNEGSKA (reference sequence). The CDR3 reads CSAIRVRGRAEQYF. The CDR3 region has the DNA TGCAGTGCTATTAGAGTTCGGGGACGTGCCGAGCAGTACTTC.